This TCR beta chain was captured by sequencing in a study of blood T cell repertoires in COVID-19. V gave up 8 bases and J gave up 3 bases, with 10 bases separating them. This CDR3 has 12 amino acids. The germline CDR1 and CDR2 sequences are MDHEN and SYDVKM. This clone turned up a few times. Method: immunoSEQ multiplex PCR; TCRdb's copy keeps in-frame clones and lacks some. The table lists 15,000 to 20,000 clones, 77% of them singletons, with over 15% in the top ten. The J gene is TRBJ1-1, the V gene TRBV28; possibly TRBD1 for D (5 bases). The clonotype was recovered from a man aged 65 to 85 with COVID-19, enrolled during active disease. The sample consisted of peripheral blood. The CDR3 reads CASWIRDTEAFF. The DNA of the CDR3 is TGTGCCAGCTGGATCAGGGACACTGAAGCTTTCTTT. Full variable domain (rest looked up from reference TRBV28 and TRBJ1-1): DVKVTQSSRYLVKRTGEKVFLECVQDMDHENMFWYRQDPGLGLRLIYFSYDVKMKEKGDIPEGYSVSREKKERFSLILESASTNQTSMYLCASWIRDTEAFFGQGTRLTVV.